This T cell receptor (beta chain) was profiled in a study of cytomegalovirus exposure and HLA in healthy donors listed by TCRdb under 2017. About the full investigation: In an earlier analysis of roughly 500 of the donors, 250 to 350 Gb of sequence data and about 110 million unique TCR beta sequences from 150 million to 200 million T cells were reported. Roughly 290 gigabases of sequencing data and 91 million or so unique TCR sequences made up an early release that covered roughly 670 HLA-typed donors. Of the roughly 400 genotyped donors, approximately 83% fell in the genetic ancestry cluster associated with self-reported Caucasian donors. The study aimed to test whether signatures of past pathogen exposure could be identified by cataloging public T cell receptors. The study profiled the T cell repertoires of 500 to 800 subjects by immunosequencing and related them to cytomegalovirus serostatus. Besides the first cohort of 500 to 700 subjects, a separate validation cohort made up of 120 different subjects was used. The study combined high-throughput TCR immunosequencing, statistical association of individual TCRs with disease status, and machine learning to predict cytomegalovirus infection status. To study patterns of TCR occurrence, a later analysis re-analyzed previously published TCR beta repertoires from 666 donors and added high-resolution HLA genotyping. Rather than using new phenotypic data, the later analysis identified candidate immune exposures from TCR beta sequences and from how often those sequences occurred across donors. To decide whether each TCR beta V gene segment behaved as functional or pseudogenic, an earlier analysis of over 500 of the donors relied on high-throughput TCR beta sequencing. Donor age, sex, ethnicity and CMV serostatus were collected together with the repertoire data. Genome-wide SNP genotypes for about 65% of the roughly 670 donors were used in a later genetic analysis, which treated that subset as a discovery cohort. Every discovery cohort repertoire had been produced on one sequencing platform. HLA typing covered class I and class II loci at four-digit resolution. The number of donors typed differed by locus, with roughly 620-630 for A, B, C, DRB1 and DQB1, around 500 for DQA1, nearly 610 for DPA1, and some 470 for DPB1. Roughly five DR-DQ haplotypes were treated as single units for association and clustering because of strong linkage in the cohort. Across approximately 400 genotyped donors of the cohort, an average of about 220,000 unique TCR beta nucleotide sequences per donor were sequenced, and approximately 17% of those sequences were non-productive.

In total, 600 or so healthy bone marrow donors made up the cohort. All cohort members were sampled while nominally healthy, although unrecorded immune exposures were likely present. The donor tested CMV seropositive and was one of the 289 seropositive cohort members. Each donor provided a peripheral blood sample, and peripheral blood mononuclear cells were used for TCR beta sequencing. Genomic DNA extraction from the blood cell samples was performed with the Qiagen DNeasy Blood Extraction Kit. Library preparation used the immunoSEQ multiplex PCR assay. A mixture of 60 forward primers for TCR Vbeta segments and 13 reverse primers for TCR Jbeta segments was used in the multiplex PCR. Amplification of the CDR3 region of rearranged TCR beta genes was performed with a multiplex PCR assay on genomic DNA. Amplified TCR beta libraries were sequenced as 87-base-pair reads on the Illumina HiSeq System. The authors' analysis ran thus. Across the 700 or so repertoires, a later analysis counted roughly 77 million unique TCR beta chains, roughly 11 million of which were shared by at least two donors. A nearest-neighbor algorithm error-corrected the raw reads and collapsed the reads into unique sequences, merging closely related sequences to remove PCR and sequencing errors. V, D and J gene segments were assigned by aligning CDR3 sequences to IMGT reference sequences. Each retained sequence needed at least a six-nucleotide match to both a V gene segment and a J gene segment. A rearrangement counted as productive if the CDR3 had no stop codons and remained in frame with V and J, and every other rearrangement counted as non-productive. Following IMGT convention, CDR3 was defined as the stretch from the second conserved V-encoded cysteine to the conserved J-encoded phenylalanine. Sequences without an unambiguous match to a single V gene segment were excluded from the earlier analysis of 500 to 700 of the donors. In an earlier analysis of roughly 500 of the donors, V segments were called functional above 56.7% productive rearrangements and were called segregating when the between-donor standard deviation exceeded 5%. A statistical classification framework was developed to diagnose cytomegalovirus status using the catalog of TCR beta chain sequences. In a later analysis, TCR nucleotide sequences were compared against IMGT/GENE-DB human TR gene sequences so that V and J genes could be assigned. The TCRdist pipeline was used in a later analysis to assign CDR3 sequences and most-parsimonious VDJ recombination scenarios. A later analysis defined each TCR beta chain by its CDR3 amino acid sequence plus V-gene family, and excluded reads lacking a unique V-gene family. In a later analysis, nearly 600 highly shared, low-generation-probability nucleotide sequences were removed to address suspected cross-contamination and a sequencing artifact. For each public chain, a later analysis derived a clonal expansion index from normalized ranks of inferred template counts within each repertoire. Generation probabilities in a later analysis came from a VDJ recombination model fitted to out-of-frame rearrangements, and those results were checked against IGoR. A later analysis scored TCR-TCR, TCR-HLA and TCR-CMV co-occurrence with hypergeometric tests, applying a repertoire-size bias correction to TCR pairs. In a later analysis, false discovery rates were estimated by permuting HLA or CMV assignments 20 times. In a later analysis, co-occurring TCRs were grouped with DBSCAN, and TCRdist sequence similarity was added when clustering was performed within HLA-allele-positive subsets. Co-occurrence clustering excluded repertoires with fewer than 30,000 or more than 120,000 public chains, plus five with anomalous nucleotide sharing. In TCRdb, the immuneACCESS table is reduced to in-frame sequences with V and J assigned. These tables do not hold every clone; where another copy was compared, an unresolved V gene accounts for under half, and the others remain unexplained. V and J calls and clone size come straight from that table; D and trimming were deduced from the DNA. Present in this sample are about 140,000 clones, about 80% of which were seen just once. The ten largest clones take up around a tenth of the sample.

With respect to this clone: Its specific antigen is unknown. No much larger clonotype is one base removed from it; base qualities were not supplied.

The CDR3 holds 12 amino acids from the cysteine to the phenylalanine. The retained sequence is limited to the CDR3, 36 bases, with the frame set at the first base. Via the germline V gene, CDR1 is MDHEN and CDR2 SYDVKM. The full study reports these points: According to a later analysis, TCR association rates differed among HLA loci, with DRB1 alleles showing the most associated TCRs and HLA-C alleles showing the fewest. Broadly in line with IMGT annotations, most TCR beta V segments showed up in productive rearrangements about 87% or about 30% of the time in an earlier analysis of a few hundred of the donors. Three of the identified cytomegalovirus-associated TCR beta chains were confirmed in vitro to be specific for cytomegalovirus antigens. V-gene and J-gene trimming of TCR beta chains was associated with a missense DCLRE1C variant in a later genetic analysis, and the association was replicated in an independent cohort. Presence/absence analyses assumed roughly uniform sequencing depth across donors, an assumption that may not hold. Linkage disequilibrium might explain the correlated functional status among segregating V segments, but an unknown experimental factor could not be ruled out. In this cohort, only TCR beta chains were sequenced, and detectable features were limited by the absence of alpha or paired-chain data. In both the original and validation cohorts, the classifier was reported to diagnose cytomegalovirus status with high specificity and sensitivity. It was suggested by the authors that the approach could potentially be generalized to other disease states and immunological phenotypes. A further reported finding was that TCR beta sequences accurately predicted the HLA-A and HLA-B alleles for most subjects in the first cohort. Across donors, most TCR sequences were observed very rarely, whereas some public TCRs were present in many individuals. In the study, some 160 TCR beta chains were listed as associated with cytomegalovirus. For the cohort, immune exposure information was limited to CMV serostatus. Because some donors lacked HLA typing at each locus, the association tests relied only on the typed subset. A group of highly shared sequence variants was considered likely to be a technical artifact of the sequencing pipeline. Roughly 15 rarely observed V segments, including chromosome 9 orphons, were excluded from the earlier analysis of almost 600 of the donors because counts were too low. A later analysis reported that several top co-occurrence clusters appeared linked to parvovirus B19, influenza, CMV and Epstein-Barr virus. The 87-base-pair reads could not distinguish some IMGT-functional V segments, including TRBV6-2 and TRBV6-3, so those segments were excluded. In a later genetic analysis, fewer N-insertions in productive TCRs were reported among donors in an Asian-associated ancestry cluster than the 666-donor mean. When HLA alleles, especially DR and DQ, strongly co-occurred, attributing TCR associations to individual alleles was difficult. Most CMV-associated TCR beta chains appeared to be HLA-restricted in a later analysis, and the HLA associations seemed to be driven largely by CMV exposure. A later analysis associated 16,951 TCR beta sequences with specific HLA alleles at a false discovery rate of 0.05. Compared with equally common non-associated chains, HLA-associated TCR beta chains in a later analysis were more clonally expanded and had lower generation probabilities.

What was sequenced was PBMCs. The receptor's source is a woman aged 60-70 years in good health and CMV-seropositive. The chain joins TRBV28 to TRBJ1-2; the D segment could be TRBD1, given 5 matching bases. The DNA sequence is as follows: TGTGCTGGGGGGAGTTCCGTCTATGGCTACACCTTC. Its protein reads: CAGGSSVYGYTF.